The 19 T cell receptor beta chains listed next were all sequenced from one sample in a study of blood T cell repertoires in COVID-19. Method: immunoSEQ multiplex PCR; TCRdb's copy keeps in-frame clones and lacks some. The data show 200,000 to 300,000 clones, more than 70% seen once. Sequencing was carried out using PBMCs or T cells enriched from blood (not recorded which). Every receptor here comes from a middle-aged woman with acute COVID-19.

The V gene is TRBV7-9, the J gene TRBJ2-1; D is perhaps TRBD1 (6 bases). Germline V gene data show CDR1 as SEHNR and CDR2 as FQNEAQ (reference sequence). The V gene lost 1 base and the J gene lost 0 bases, with 13 bases spanning the gap. The CDR3 sequence is 17 residues long. The CDR3 sequence is CASSLGQGSSSYNEQFF. CDR3 coding DNA: TGTGCCAGCAGCTTAGGGCAGGGGTCGAGCTCCTACAATGAGCAGTTCTTC.

In this sample, this clone turned up a few times. J is TRBJ1-6 and V is TRBV27; no clear D gene. V was clipped by 7 bases and J by 9 bases, with 19 bases between them. In germline, CDR1 is MNHEY, CDR2 SMNVEV (reference sequence). The CDR3 totals 15 residues. The CDR3 region has the DNA TGTGCCAGCACTTGGGCCCCACCGAGCGGTTCACCCCTCCACTTT. The encoded protein is CASTWAPPSGSPLHF.

This clone was picked up a small number of times. The J gene is TRBJ1-3, the V gene TRBV5-6; D possibly corresponds to TRBD1 (5 bases). The CDR3 has 18 residues. Trimming removed 1 base at V and 2 bases at J, with 19 bases between. Germline V lookup: CDR1 SGHDT, CDR2 YYEEEE. Written as DNA, the CDR3 is TGTGCCAGCAGCTTGATGGTTGTTAGGGGCAGGGCTGGAAACACCATATATTTT. This encodes CASSLMVVRGRAGNTIYF. Variable domain in full (rest from reference TRBV5-6 and TRBJ1-3): DAGVTQSPTHLIKTRGQQVTLRCSPKSGHDTVSWYQQALGQGPQFIFQYYEEEERQRGNFPDRFSGHQFPNYSSELNVNALLLGDSALYLCASSLMVVRGRAGNTIYFGEGSWLTVV.

The chain links TRBV15 to TRBJ1-1, with 7 bases matching TRBD1. Germline assignment: CDR1 LNHNV and CDR2 YYDKDF (reference sequence). V lost 1 base and J lost 6; bases outside the gene matches: 8. The CDR3 length is 15 residues. CDR3 amino acids: CATSRVETGSPEAFF. The CDR3 DNA sequence: TGTGCCACCAGCAGAGTGGAGACAGGGTCTCCTGAAGCTTTCTTT.

The chain has TRBV6-5 and TRBJ2-7; TRBD1 agrees at 9 bases. Trimming took 0 bases from V and 3 from J; bases not matched to a gene: 6. The CDR3 length is 16 residues. Germline CDR1 reads MNHEY; CDR2 reads SVGAGI. The CDR3 DNA reads as TGTGCCAGCAGTTACTCCGTACAGGGGGCAGTCTACGAGCAGTACTTC. Amino acids: CASSYSVQGAVYEQYF.

V is TRBV4-3 and J is TRBJ2-1, with TRBD2 matching 15 bases. Losses at the gene ends were 1 base for V and 9 bases for J; bases not matched to a gene: 4. Germline lookup yields CDR1 LGHNA and CDR2 YSLEER. The CDR3 is 16 residues long. For the CDR3, the DNA is TGCGCCAGCAGCCAAGGGGGACTAGCGGGAGGCTTTGAGCAGTTCTTC. This codes for CASSQGGLAGGFEQFF.

V usage is TRBV6-5 and J usage is TRBJ1-1, with D possibly TRBD1 on 5 matching bases. The germline gives CDR1 MNHEY, CDR2 SVGAGI. This CDR3 spans 15 amino acids. The V and J ends lost 5 bases and 0 bases respectively, with 13 bases between them. CDR3 sequence reads: CASSIGGGMNTEAFF. The CDR3, as DNA: TGTGCCAGCAGTATCGGGGGGGGTATGAACACTGAAGCTTTCTTT.

The chain links TRBV4-1 to TRBJ1-4; D is uncertain. With 1 base removed from V and 6 bases from J, the gap between germline ends came to 21 bases. The CDR3 has 18 amino acids. The germline V gene has CDR1 MGHRA and CDR2 YSYEKL. The CDR3 here is CASSQGSLGRGFHEKLFF. The CDR3 DNA sequence: TGCGCCAGCAGCCAAGGCTCTCTTGGGCGGGGATTCCATGAAAAACTGTTTTTT.

DNA for the CDR3: TGTGCCAGCAGGGGGGGACTAGCGGCTTCCTACAATGAGCAGTTCTTC. The encoded protein is CASRGGLAASYNEQFF. The rearrangement joins TRBV2 to TRBJ2-1; TRBD2 aligns across 11 bases. V lost 6 bases to trimming and J lost 1 base; unmatched junction nucleotides: 5. Germline values: CDR1 SNHLY, CDR2 FYNNEI. There are 16 residues in the CDR3.

V usage is TRBV3-1 (or the pseudogene TRBV3-2) and J usage is TRBJ2-3; 10 bases line up with TRBD2. This CDR3 contains 17 residues. V gave up 5 bases and J gave up 2 bases; unmatched junction bases: 10. From germline, CDR1 is LGHDT and CDR2 YNNKEL (reference sequence). The CDR3 region is CASSSAGGTSVTDTQYF. CDR3 nucleotide sequence: TGTGCCAGCAGCTCAGCGGGGGGGACTAGCGTCACAGATACGCAGTATTTT.

This chain uses TRBV5-1 with TRBJ2-1, with a possible D match to TRBD2 (5 bases). Germline lookup yields CDR1 SGHRS and CDR2 YFSETQ. The CDR3 has 14 amino acids. Deletions cut 4 bases from V and 0 bases from J, with 8 bases between. CDR3 DNA: TGCGCCAGCAGCCCAGCGGACTCCTACAATGAGCAGTTCTTC. Its translation: CASSPADSYNEQFF.

The gene calls are TRBV7-2 and TRBJ1-4; D is undetermined. Per the germline V gene, CDR1 is SGHTA and CDR2 is FQGNSA. This CDR3 contains 14 residues. The V end was cut by 5 bases, the J end by 8 bases, with 15 bases between. The chain's CDR3 is CASSPGGPPEKLFF. CDR3 in DNA: TGTGCCAGCAGCCCCGGTGGGCCACCAGAAAAACTGTTTTTT.

The J gene is TRBJ2-7, the V gene TRBV5-6, with D possibly being TRBD1 (7 bases). The germline CDR1 and CDR2 sequences are SGHDT and YYEEEE. V was cut by 4 bases and J by 4 bases, with 15 bases left in between. This CDR3 has 14 residues. The CDR3 DNA reads as TGTGCCAGCAGCCCACCGACAGGGAGGTACGAGCAGTACGTC. Its translation is CASSPPTGRYEQYV.

CDR3 amino acids: CASSYSKSSGGLIFNNEQFF. CDR3 DNA: TGTGCCAGCAGTTACTCCAAGTCTTCAGGGGGGCTTATATTTAACAATGAGCAGTTCTTC. The chain employs TRBV6-2 or TRBV6-3 and TRBJ2-1; a weak D match, TRBD1 (7 bases). The germline gives CDR1 MNHEY, CDR2 SVGEGT. V was clipped by 0 bases and J by 5 bases, with 26 bases between them. This CDR3 has 20 amino acids.

The V and J genes are TRBV2 and TRBJ2-2; 13 bases align to TRBD2. Germline CDR1 reads SNHLY; CDR2 reads FYNNEI. CDR3 length equals 17 residues. The junction had 7 bases not matched to a gene; V was cut back by 7 bases and J by 2 bases. CDR3 nucleotide sequence: TGTGCCAGCACACGAGGGGGACTAGCGGGAAACACCGGGGAGCTGTTTTTT. This codes for CASTRGGLAGNTGELFF.

The chain combines TRBV12-3 or TRBV12-4 with TRBJ1-3; no firm D call. This CDR3 contains 13 residues. Trimming removed 3 bases at V and 7 bases at J, with 10 bases between. Here the CDR3 reads CASSLIARNTIYF. The CDR3 nucleotides are TGTGCCAGCAGTTTGATCGCCCGGAACACCATATATTTT.

The chain is built from TRBV19 and TRBJ1-2, with D unresolved. Trimming removed 8 bases at V and 8 bases at J, with 21 bases between. Per germline, CDR1 LNHDA and CDR2 SQIVND (reference sequence). The CDR3 covers 14 residues. The CDR3 nucleotides are TGTGCCAGTTCACAGCAGGAAAGTCTTTCCGGCTACACCTTC. Its protein is CASSQQESLSGYTF.

This sequence joins TRBV12-3 or TRBV12-4 and TRBJ2-7, with no clear D. Trimming shortened V by 6 bases and J by 7 bases, and 13 bases separated the two germline ends. This CDR3 contains 12 residues. The CDR3 protein is CASRPTGGEQYF. The CDR3 nucleotides are TGTGCCAGCAGGCCTACCGGCGGAGAGCAGTACTTC.

V usage is TRBV11-2 and J usage is TRBJ1-2, with 9 nucleotides matching TRBD1. CDR1 and CDR2 (germline): SGHAT, FQNNGV. V trimming: 4 bases; J trimming: 4 bases; junction bases outside the gene matches: 4. The CDR3 length is 14 residues. This CDR3 reads CASSSQGATYGYTF. DNA for the CDR3: TGTGCCAGCAGCTCACAGGGGGCGACCTATGGCTACACCTTC.